This T cell receptor beta chain stems from a study of identical twins. Study results and caveats: Modelling underestimated the level of out-of-frame TCR alpha sharing observed in monozygotic twins.

Concerning this clonotype itself: The antigen is not known.

There are 11 residues in the CDR3. Looked up from germline, CDR1 is MRHNA and CDR2 is SNTAGT. V was pared by 4 bases and J by 8 bases, with 8 bases between. TCRdb processed the 5' RACE reads anew with MiXCR; each CDR3 protein has one entry. The sample contains about 690,000 distinct CDR3 sequences, about 20% of which appear only once. The same sample was also used in a study of T cells expressing NK-cell markers. Turning to that study: In over 5 donors, dominant CD3+CD56+NKG2C+ clonotypes ranked among the top 10 CD8+ clonotypes. Dominance of the CD3+CD56-NKG2C+ fraction by these clonotypes also held in several donors.

Sequenced input: PBMCs. The chain is built from TRBV6-4 and TRBJ1-2; D remains ambiguous. The sequence derives from a woman between 18 and 30 years old in good health. The CDR3 nucleotides are TGTGCCAGCAGTGCGGGCGAGGGCTACACCTTC. Translation gives CASSAGEGYTF.